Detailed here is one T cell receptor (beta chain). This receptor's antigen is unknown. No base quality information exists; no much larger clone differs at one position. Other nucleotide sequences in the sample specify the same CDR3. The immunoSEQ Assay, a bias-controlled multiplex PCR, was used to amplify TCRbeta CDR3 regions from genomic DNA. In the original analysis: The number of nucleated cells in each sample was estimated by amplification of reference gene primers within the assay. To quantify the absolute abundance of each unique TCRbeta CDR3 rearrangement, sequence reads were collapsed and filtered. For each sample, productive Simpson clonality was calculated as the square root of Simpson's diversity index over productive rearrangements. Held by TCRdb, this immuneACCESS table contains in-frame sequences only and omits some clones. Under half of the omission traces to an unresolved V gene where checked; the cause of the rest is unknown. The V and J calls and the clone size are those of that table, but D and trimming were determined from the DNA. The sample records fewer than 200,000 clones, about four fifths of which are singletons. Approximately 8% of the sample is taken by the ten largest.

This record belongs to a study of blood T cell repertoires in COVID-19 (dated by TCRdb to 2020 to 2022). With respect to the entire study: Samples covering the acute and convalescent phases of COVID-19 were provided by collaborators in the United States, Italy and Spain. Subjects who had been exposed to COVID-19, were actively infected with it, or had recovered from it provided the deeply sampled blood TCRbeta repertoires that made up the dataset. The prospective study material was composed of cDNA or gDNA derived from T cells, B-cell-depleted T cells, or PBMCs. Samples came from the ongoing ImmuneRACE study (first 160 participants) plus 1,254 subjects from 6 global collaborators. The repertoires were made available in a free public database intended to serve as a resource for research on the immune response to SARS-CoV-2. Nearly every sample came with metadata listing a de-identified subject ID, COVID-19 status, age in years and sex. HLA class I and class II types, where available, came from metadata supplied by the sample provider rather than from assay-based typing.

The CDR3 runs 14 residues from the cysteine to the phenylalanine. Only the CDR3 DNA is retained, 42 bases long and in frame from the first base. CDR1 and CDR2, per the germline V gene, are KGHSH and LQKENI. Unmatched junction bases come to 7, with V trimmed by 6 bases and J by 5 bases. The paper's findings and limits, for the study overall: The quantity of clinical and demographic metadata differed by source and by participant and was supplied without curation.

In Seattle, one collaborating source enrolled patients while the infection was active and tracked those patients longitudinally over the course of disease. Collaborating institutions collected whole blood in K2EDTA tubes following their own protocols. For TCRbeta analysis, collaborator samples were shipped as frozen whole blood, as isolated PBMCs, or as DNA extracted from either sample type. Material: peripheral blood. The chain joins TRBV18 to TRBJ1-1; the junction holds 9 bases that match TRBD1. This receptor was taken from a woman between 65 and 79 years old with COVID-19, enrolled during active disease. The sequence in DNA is TGTGCCAGCTCGCCCGGGACAGGGAGGACTGAAGCTTTCTTT. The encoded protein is CASSPGTGRTEAFF.